The 12 T cell receptor beta chains presented below share a single source sample, sequenced in a study of blood T cell repertoires in COVID-19. Clones were read by immunoSEQ multiplex PCR, and TCRdb kept only the in-frame ones, dropping some. Of around 140,000 clones detected, over 60% appear once; the ten largest clones hold under 2.5%. The sequenced material came from peripheral blood. The receptors originated from a woman in her seventies with acute or convalescent COVID-19.

CDR3 loop: CASRRLTNNSPLHF. CDR3 bases: TGTGCCAGCAGGCGACTGACTAATAATTCACCCCTCCACTTT. The rearrangement uses TRBV2 and TRBJ1-6; D call uncertain. The CDR3 runs 14 residues. Germline CDR1 reads SNHLY; CDR2 reads FYNNEI. Trimming removed 6 bases at V and 5 bases at J, with 11 bases between.

This clone has only a few counts. This sequence joins TRBV5-1 and TRBJ2-3, with 8 positions matching TRBD1. This CDR3 is built from 15 residues. CDR1 is SGHRS and CDR2 is YFSETQ in the germline V gene. V lost 4 bases and J lost 3; bases outside the gene matches: 7. The CDR3 DNA follows: TGCGCCAGCAGCATTGGACAGGGTGGGACAGATACGCAGTATTTT. Translation: CASSIGQGGTDTQYF.

CDR3 in DNA: TGTGCCAGCAGCCAGGACAGGGGCCATCAGCCCCAGCATTTT. As protein: CASSQDRGHQPQHF. This rearrangement joins TRBV6-6 to TRBJ1-5; 9 positions agree with TRBD1. CDR1 MNHNY and CDR2 SVGAGI come from the germline V gene (reference sequence). The CDR3 extends over 14 amino acids. Trimming removed 6 bases from V and 5 bases from J; junction bases left unmatched: 5.

The genes are TRBV27 and TRBJ2-7; tentatively, D is TRBD1 (6 bases). CDR1 and CDR2 (germline): MNHEY, SMNVEV (reference sequence). With 5 bases removed from V and 2 bases from J, the gap between germline ends came to 22 bases. The length of the CDR3 is 17 residues. Here the CDR3 reads CASSVLPSGTRTYEQYF. CDR3 in DNA: TGTGCCAGCAGTGTCCTCCCTTCCGGGACAAGAACCTACGAGCAGTACTTC.

For the CDR3, the DNA is TGCGCCAGCAGCCAAGATCTGACTAGCGGGGGGGCCGGGGAGCTGTTTTTT. Its protein is CASSQDLTSGGAGELFF. The V and J genes are TRBV4-3 and TRBJ2-2; TRBD2 matches at 14 bases. The germline CDR1 and CDR2 sequences are LGHNA and YSLEER. V lost 0 bases and J lost 6; bases outside the gene matches: 3. The CDR3 runs to 17 residues.

V gene TRBV11-3 combines with J gene TRBJ2-5; 9 nucleotides line up with TRBD2. This CDR3 has 18 amino acids. The V and J ends lost 0 bases and 4 bases, in that order; junction bases with no gene match: 12. Germline CDR1 reads SGHNT; CDR2 reads YENEEA. CDR3 loop: CASSLDCGGGASVETQYF. DNA for the CDR3: TGTGCCAGCAGCTTAGATTGCGGCGGGGGGGCCTCAGTAGAGACCCAGTACTTC.

The sample holds one count of this clone. The chain carries TRBV23-1 and TRBJ1-6; perhaps TRBD1 as D (6 bases). TRBV23-1 is an ORF, with its function uncertain. Trimming took off 4 bases at V and 0 bases at J, with 13 bases between the two ends. There are 17 residues in the CDR3. The CDR3 coding sequence is TGCGCCAGCAGTCTGGGGAGGGGGAGCTCCTATAATTCACCCCTCCACTTT. This sequence encodes CASSLGRGSSYNSPLHF.

This clone was picked up one time. The chain has TRBV18 and TRBJ1-1, with 9 positions matching TRBD1. CDR3 size: 15 residues. The V gene's germline CDR1 is KGHSH and CDR2 LQKENI. Trimming at V came to 6 bases and at J to 4 bases, leaving 9 bases not matched to a gene. In nucleotides, the CDR3 is TGTGCCAGCTCCCCCCAGACAGGGGGGTCCACTGAAGCTTTCTTT. Translating gives CASSPQTGGSTEAFF.

This chain connects TRBV6-6 to TRBJ2-5, with 10 bases matching TRBD1. The germline V gene has CDR1 MNHNY and CDR2 SVGAGI (reference sequence). The CDR3 is 13 residues long. Losses at the gene ends were 5 bases for V and 9 bases for J; bases not matched to a gene: 6. CDR3 bases: TGTGCCAGCAGTGCCGGGACAGGGGAGGCCCAGTACTTC. Its translation is CASSAGTGEAQYF.

The rearrangement joins TRBV15 to TRBJ1-5; 9 nucleotides align to TRBD1. The germline CDR1 and CDR2 sequences are LNHNV and YYDKDF (reference sequence). V was clipped by 3 bases and J by 0 bases; unmatched bases: 6. The CDR3 sequence is 17 residues long. CDR3 nucleotides: TGTGCCACCAGCAGGGGACAGGGAGTGTATAGCAATCAGCCCCAGCATTTT. Encoded protein: CATSRGQGVYSNQPQHF.

The rearrangement links TRBV5-1 to TRBJ2-5, with D uncertain. This CDR3 has 17 residues. Per the germline V gene, CDR1 is SGHRS and CDR2 is YFSETQ. V was clipped by 1 base and J by 1 base, with 17 bases between them. CDR3 protein: CASSLRTTWSIQETQYF. The DNA of the CDR3 is TGCGCCAGCAGCTTGCGCACCACTTGGTCTATCCAAGAGACCCAGTACTTC.

This clone was recorded once. The chain combines TRBV19 with TRBJ2-7, with a tentative D call TRBD2 (6 bases). V was shortened by 3 bases and J by 5 bases, with 11 bases between the two germline ends. This CDR3 is 13 amino acids long. Germline assignment: CDR1 LNHDA and CDR2 SQIVND (reference sequence). DNA for the CDR3: TGTGCCAGTAGTATCGGGGGAGTGAACGAGCAGTACTTC. It is translated as CASSIGGVNEQYF.